This T cell receptor (beta chain) was recovered during a study of OX40 agonist ivuxolimab in advanced cancers. Across the study: Aged 23 to 79 with a mean of about 63 years, they were less than 90% male. Participants could have had prior anti-PD-1, anti-PD-L1 or anti-CTLA-4 therapy, and less than 45% had some.

Germline V lookup: CDR1 SQVTM, CDR2 ANQGSEA. Trimming took 5 bases from V and 3 from J; bases not matched to a gene: 2. CDR3 size: 12 residues. The assay was immunoSEQ multiplex PCR, and TCRdb's table has in-frame clones only and misses some. The sample includes about 51,000 clones, around nine tenths of them seen just once. Findings and limits, study-wide: Low levels of normalized T-cell clonal expansion also appeared in some nonresponders. Both blood CD4+ and CD8+ T cells showed clonal growth by week 6 at 0.1 to 3.0 mg/kg.

Comments on this clone: The antigen remains undetermined.

This TCR was recovered from an adult with an advanced solid tumor such as melanoma, head and neck, liver or kidney cancer. The sample consisted of CD4+ or CD8+ T cells sorted from blood, taken in a trial of the OX40 agonist ivuxolimab. The J gene is TRBJ2-3, the V gene TRBV29-1; 7 bases agree with TRBD1. CDR3 sequence: CSVRGQTDTQYF. The CDR3 DNA is TGCAGCGTTAGGGGACAGACAGATACGCAGTATTTT.